This record concerns one TCR beta chain sequence. No cognate antigen has been identified for it. Sequences WSHSY (CDR1) and SAAADI (CDR2) are obtained from the germline V gene. V ends up 6 bases short and J 3 bases short, with an unmatched junction base count of 6. Its CDR3 holds 14 amino acids, cysteine through phenylalanine. CDR3 DNA is the only sequence kept; it has 42 bases, read in frame from the first base. These data are taken from a study of cytomegalovirus exposure and HLA in healthy donors (dated by TCRdb to 2016 to 2017). At the level of the whole study: In an earlier analysis of 587 of the donors, about 260 Gb of sequence data and 100 million or so unique TCR beta sequences from about 179 million T cells were reported. The number of donors typed differed by locus, with about 629-630 for A, B, C, DRB1 and DQB1, roughly 520 for DQA1, under 610 for DPA1, and some 470 for DPB1. The T cell repertoires of 670 or so subjects were profiled by immunosequencing and related to cytomegalovirus serostatus. Alongside the repertoire data, information on donor age, sex, ethnicity and CMV serostatus was compiled. A later analysis re-analyzed previously published TCR beta repertoires from roughly 690 donors and added high-resolution HLA genotyping to study TCR occurrence patterns. The study was designed to test whether signatures of past pathogen exposure could be identified by cataloging public T cell receptors. The later analysis used no new phenotypic data to find candidate immune exposures, relying instead on TCR beta sequences and their occurrence across donors. Besides the first cohort of 550 to 750 subjects, a separate validation cohort made up of 120 different subjects was used. HLA typing included class I and class II loci at four-digit resolution. To decide whether each TCR beta V gene segment behaved as functional or pseudogenic, an earlier analysis of over 500 of the donors relied on high-throughput TCR beta sequencing. In a later genetic analysis, genome-wide SNP genotypes for 398 of the 666 donors were used, and that subset was treated as a discovery cohort. Several DR-DQ haplotypes were handled as single units for association and clustering because linkage in the cohort was strong. Of the 398 genotyped donors, around 81% fell in the genetic ancestry cluster associated with self-reported Caucasian donors. Among around 400 genotyped donors of the cohort, an average of roughly 230,000 unique TCR beta nucleotide sequences was sequenced per donor, of which roughly 17% were non-productive. To predict cytomegalovirus infection status, the study combined high-throughput TCR immunosequencing, statistical association of individual TCRs with disease status, and machine learning. An early release covering over 500 HLA-typed donors comprised about 300 gigabases of sequencing data and roughly 85 million unique TCR sequences. Every repertoire in the discovery cohort had been generated on one and the same sequencing platform. What the authors observed across the whole study: According to the authors, the approach could potentially be generalized to other disease states and immunological phenotypes. Cytomegalovirus status was reported to be diagnosed by the classifier with high specificity and sensitivity in both the original and validation cohorts. In a later analysis, TCR association rates were found to vary across HLA loci, with the most associated TCRs seen for DRB1 alleles and the fewest for HLA-C alleles. Assigning TCR associations to individual alleles was difficult when HLA alleles, especially DR and DQ, strongly co-occurred. Specific HLA alleles were associated with roughly 16,000 TCR beta sequences at a false discovery rate of 0.05 in a later analysis. Compared with the roughly 600-donor mean, donors in an Asian-associated ancestry cluster had fewer N-insertions in productive TCRs, according to a later genetic analysis. A cluster of highly shared sequence variants was judged likely to represent a technical artifact of the sequencing pipeline. In an earlier analysis of around 600 of the donors, most TCR beta V segments were observed in productive rearrangements about 87% or about 30% of the time, broadly matching IMGT annotations. Immune exposure information for the cohort was limited to CMV serostatus. Three of the identified cytomegalovirus-associated TCR beta chains were confirmed in vitro to be specific for cytomegalovirus antigens. Because counts were too low, around 17 rarely observed V segments, including chromosome 9 orphons, were left out of the earlier analysis of approximately 580 of the donors. According to a later analysis, most CMV-associated TCR beta chains appeared to be HLA-restricted, and the HLA associations seemed to be driven largely by CMV exposure. A further reported finding was that TCR beta sequences accurately predicted the HLA-A and HLA-B alleles for most subjects in the first cohort. An association between a missense DCLRE1C variant and V-gene and J-gene trimming of TCR beta chains was found in a later genetic analysis and replicated in an independent cohort. The 87-base-pair reads could not distinguish some IMGT-functional V segments, including TRBV6-2 and TRBV6-3, so those segments were excluded. The study gave a list of more than 150 TCR beta chains associated with cytomegalovirus. Compared with equally common non-associated chains, HLA-associated TCR beta chains in a later analysis were more clonally expanded and had lower generation probabilities. Presence/absence analyses assumed roughly uniform sequencing depth across donors, an assumption that may not hold. Linkage disequilibrium might explain the correlated functional status among segregating V segments, but an unknown experimental factor could not be ruled out. Several of the top co-occurrence clusters appeared to be linked to parvovirus B19, influenza, CMV and Epstein-Barr virus, according to a later analysis. This cohort had only TCR beta chains sequenced, and the lack of alpha or paired-chain data limited which features could be detected. Because HLA typing was unavailable for some donors at each locus, only the typed subset was used in association tests. Most TCR sequences were seen in very few donors, while some public TCRs were found in many individuals.

In total, 666 healthy bone marrow donors made up the cohort. At the time of sampling, every cohort member was nominally healthy, though immune exposures that went unrecorded were likely present. The donor was CMV seronegative and belonged to the group of 352 seronegative cohort members. A peripheral blood sample was collected from each donor, and TCR beta sequencing was performed on peripheral blood mononuclear cells. The Qiagen DNeasy Blood Extraction Kit was used to extract genomic DNA from the blood cell samples. The method was the immunoSEQ multiplex PCR assay. A mixture of 60 forward primers for TCR Vbeta segments and 13 reverse primers for TCR Jbeta segments was used in the multiplex PCR. Amplification of the CDR3 region of rearranged TCR beta genes was performed with a multiplex PCR assay on genomic DNA. Amplified TCR beta libraries were sequenced as 87-base-pair reads on the Illumina HiSeq System. Concerning the study's data processing: A later analysis counted approximately 76 million unique TCR beta chains across the 640 or so repertoires, and 10 million to 11 million of these chains were shared by at least two donors. Raw reads were error-corrected and collapsed into unique sequences with a nearest-neighbor algorithm that merged closely related sequences to remove PCR and sequencing errors. To assign V, D and J gene segments, CDR3 sequences were aligned to IMGT reference sequences. For a sequence to be retained, a match of at least six nucleotides to both a V gene segment and a J gene segment was required. Rearrangements were called productive when the CDR3 lacked stop codons and stayed in frame with V and J; all others were non-productive. CDR3 was defined by IMGT convention, running from the second conserved V-encoded cysteine to the conserved J-encoded phenylalanine. In an earlier analysis of more than 550 of the donors, sequences lacking an unambiguous match to a single V gene segment were excluded. In an earlier analysis of several hundred of the donors, V segments were called functional above 56.7% productive rearrangements and were called segregating when the between-donor standard deviation exceeded 5%. A statistical classification framework was built to diagnose cytomegalovirus status from the catalog of TCR beta chain sequences. V and J gene assignment, in a later analysis, came from comparing TCR nucleotide sequences with IMGT/GENE-DB human TR gene sequences. A later analysis assigned CDR3 sequences and most-parsimonious VDJ recombination scenarios with the TCRdist pipeline. In a later analysis, each TCR beta chain was defined by its CDR3 amino acid sequence together with its V-gene family, and reads without a unique V-gene family were excluded. In a later analysis, 450 to 600 highly shared, low-generation-probability nucleotide sequences were removed to address suspected cross-contamination and a sequencing artifact. A later analysis calculated a clonal expansion index for each public chain from normalized within-repertoire ranks of inferred template counts. A later analysis computed generation probabilities with a VDJ recombination model fitted to out-of-frame rearrangements, and checked the results against IGoR. In a later analysis, hypergeometric tests were used to score TCR-TCR, TCR-HLA and TCR-CMV co-occurrence, with a repertoire-size bias correction applied to TCR pairs. To estimate false discovery rates, a later analysis permuted the HLA or CMV assignments 20 times. In a later analysis, co-occurring TCRs were grouped using DBSCAN, and TCRdist sequence similarity was added for clustering within HLA-allele-positive subsets. Co-occurrence clustering excluded repertoires with fewer than 30,000 or more than 120,000 public chains, plus five with anomalous nucleotide sharing. TCRdb obtained this table from immuneACCESS and retained in-frame rearrangements with V and J assigned. These tables miss some clones; where compared with another copy, unresolved V genes account for less than half of the shortfall, and the remainder is unexplained. Clone size and V and J calls were adopted from that table, with D and trimming inferred from the DNA. The sample's records list 150,000 or so clones. The ten biggest clones cover 1% to 1.5% of the sample.

This TCR was sampled from a woman in her fifties or sixties in good health and CMV-seronegative. The sequenced sample consisted of PBMCs. The sequence joins TRBV10-2 to TRBJ1-1; 8 of the junction bases match TRBD1. The sequenced DNA is TGCGCCAGCAGCCTCCTGACAGGGGACACTGAAGCTTTCTTT. Protein translation: CASSLLTGDTEAFF.